One sample yielded the 14 T cell receptor beta chains listed below, sequenced in a study of blood T cell repertoires in COVID-19. The assay was immunoSEQ multiplex PCR, and TCRdb's table has in-frame clones only and misses some. Among approximately 97,000 clones listed, 84% were seen once. The sequenced sample was peripheral blood. These TCRs come from a man aged 35 to 55 with active or convalescent COVID-19.

This clone appeared once. V usage is TRBV27 and J usage is TRBJ2-2; 11 bases are a match to TRBD2. The V gene's germline CDR1 is MNHEY and CDR2 SMNVEV (reference sequence). J lost 5 bases, V lost 5 bases, and 7 bases had no gene match. This CDR3 contains 16 residues. The DNA for the CDR3 is TGTGCCAGCAGTACTACACTAGCGGGGGTGACCGGGGAGCTGTTTTTT. This sequence encodes CASSTTLAGVTGELFF.

The gene calls are TRBV3-1 (or the pseudogene TRBV3-2) and TRBJ1-5; D not certain. V was trimmed by 2 bases and J by 6 bases, leaving 20 bases between them. The CDR3 extends over 17 amino acids. The germline V gene has CDR1 LGHDT and CDR2 YNNKEL (reference sequence). The CDR3 DNA reads TGTGCCAGCAGCCAAAAGCAGGTTGGTGTACAAGGTCAGCCCCAGCATTTT. As protein: CASSQKQVGVQGQPQHF.

This clone was counted only a few times. The chain has TRBV6-5 and TRBJ1-1, with TRBD1 matching over 8 bases. The CDR3 length is 15 residues. Unmatched junction bases numbered 9, after V lost 6 bases and J lost 3 bases. The germline gives CDR1 MNHEY, CDR2 SVGAGI. CDR3 region: CASRDIRTGHTEAFF. The CDR3 coding sequence is TGTGCCAGCAGGGACATCCGGACAGGGCACACTGAAGCTTTCTTT.

The chain links TRBV9 to TRBJ1-6, with 8 bases lining up with TRBD1. After removal of 5 bases from V and 7 bases from J, the junction contained 8 bases not matched to a gene. The CDR3 consists of 15 residues. Germline values: CDR1 SGDLS, CDR2 YYNGEE. DNA of the CDR3: TGTGCCAGCAGTGACAGACGACAGGGGAATTCACCCCTCCACTTT. This sequence encodes CASSDRRQGNSPLHF.

The chain has TRBV2 and TRBJ2-2; D is ambiguous. V was cut by 9 bases and J by 6 bases, with 11 bases left in between. The CDR3 spans 12 residues. Germline lookup yields CDR1 SNHLY and CDR2 FYNNEI. DNA of the CDR3: TGTGCCAGTACGACTTCTCCCGGGGAGCTGTTTTTT. Its protein product is CASTTSPGELFF.

This sequence joins TRBV11-2 and TRBJ1-3; no definite D call. This CDR3 region has 16 residues. V lost 1 base, J lost 0 bases, and 10 bases lay in between. Germline V gene lookup returns CDR1 SGHAT and CDR2 FQNNGV. As DNA, the CDR3 is TGTGCCAGCAGCTTAGCCCAGACTCACTCTGGAAACACCATATATTTT. It encodes CASSLAQTHSGNTIYF.

The rearrangement joins TRBV6-2 or TRBV6-3 to TRBJ2-5; tentatively, D is TRBD2 (6 bases). The germline V gene encodes CDR1 MNHEY and CDR2 SVGEGT. V lost 3 bases and J lost 5, with 13 bases in between. This CDR3 contains 14 residues. The CDR3 region is CASSYGGLTETQYF. Here the CDR3 DNA reads TGTGCCAGCAGTTATGGGGGGTTGACGGAGACCCAGTACTTC.

The chain carries TRBV12-5 and TRBJ1-1; D not certain. The CDR3 spans 12 residues. Germline V gene sequence: CDR1 LGHNT, CDR2 FRNRAP. Between the trimmed V and J ends, which lost 2 bases and 11 bases, there was a span of 12 bases. The CDR3 protein is CASGLSRGTAFF. The CDR3 DNA reads TGTGCTAGTGGTTTGAGTAGAGGCACGGCTTTCTTT.

The J gene is TRBJ1-2, the V gene TRBV13; the match to TRBD1 covers 8 bases. CDR1 is PRHDT and CDR2 is FYEKMQ in the germline V gene (reference sequence). This CDR3 spans 15 amino acids. J lost 8 bases, V lost 7 bases, and 15 bases had no gene match. The CDR3 region has the DNA TGTGCCAGCACCCTGAGAAGGACAGGGCCCGTCGGCTACACCTTC. Translated: CASTLRRTGPVGYTF.

This clone showed up just once. This chain joins TRBV7-2 and TRBJ2-7; weak D call: TRBD1 (6 bases). The CDR3 sequence is 14 residues long. Germline V gene lookup returns CDR1 SGHTA and CDR2 FQGNSA. Trimming took off 5 bases at V and 4 bases at J, with 15 bases between the two ends. The DNA of the CDR3 is TGTGCCAGCAGCCCCGATGGGGGCCTTTACGAGCAGTACTTC. It is translated as CASSPDGGLYEQYF.

The chain joins TRBV10-3 to TRBJ1-1; D remains ambiguous. Trimming removed 6 bases from V and 5 bases from J, with 13 bases in between. The germline CDR1 and CDR2 sequences are ENHRY and SYGVKD. The CDR3 sequence is 13 residues long. DNA for the CDR3: TGTGCCATCAGATCCCGGGAGGGTACTGAAGCTTTCTTT. Its translation is CAIRSREGTEAFF.

This rearrangement joins TRBV19 to TRBJ1-5; TRBD1 might be the D (6 bases). V lost 2 bases, J lost 5 bases, and 16 bases lay in between. From germline, CDR1 is LNHDA and CDR2 SQIVND (reference sequence). This CDR3 spans 16 amino acids. In DNA, the CDR3 is TGTGCCAGTAGTATACGTAGTGGGACATCGGATCAGCCCCAGCATTTT. Amino acid sequence: CASSIRSGTSDQPQHF.

V and J are TRBV14 and TRBJ1-2, with D possibly being TRBD1 (6 bases). The CDR3 totals 15 residues. The V gene lost 2 bases and the J gene lost 2 bases, with 12 bases spanning the gap. CDR1 and CDR2 from the germline V gene are SGHDN and FVKESK. In DNA, the CDR3 is TGTGCCAGCAGCCAACATTCAGGGGCGAACTATGGCTACACCTTC. The encoded protein is CASSQHSGANYGYTF.

This sequence joins TRBV4-3 and TRBJ2-2; weak D call: TRBD1 (6 bases). Germline values: CDR1 LGHNA, CDR2 YSLEER. The CDR3 spans 18 residues. Trimming removed 1 base at V and 4 bases at J, with 19 bases between. The CDR3 region has the DNA TGCGCCAGCAGCCAAGCCCCGTTCAGGGGAATTCTCACCGGGGAGCTGTTTTTT. Translated: CASSQAPFRGILTGELFF.